A selection of T cell receptor beta chains follows, all from one sample in a study of cytotoxic CD8 clonotypes in ibrutinib-treated CLL. Here immunoSEQ multiplex PCR was the method, and the copy in TCRdb shows in-frame clones only, minus some. This table holds more than 12,000 clones, about 61% found once. The sequences come from PBMCs, collected before ibrutinib treatment. The receptors were gathered from a human donor with chronic lymphocytic leukemia. Both conserved end residues are part of each CDR3. The D gene is left open where the match is weak. Only some rows state a clone size, as once, few, many or a class for expanded clones.

clone_size: NA
j_call: TRBJ2-6
cdr3_length: 13
v_call: TRBV7-6
d_call: NA
cdr3_nt: TGTGCCAGCACCCCTCATAAGGCCAACGTCCTGACTTTC
cdr3_aa: CASTPHKANVLTF

clone_size: NA
j_call: TRBJ2-3
cdr3_length: 17
v_call: TRBV5-8
d_call: TRBD1
cdr3_nt: TGTGCCAGCAGCACGGGACAGGGGGCGATTACCACAGATACGCAGTATTTT
cdr3_aa: CASSTGQGAITTDTQYF

clone_size: NA
j_call: TRBJ1-3
cdr3_length: 16
v_call: TRBV7-9
d_call: NA
cdr3_nt: TGTGCCAGCAGCCCATTCGTTTCCGGAGGGGGAAACACCATATATTTT
cdr3_aa: CASSPFVSGGGNTIYF

clone_size: NA
j_call: TRBJ2-5
cdr3_length: 14
v_call: TRBV18
d_call: NA
cdr3_nt: TGTGCCAGCTCACCTAGACAGACTCAAGAGACCCAGTACTTC
cdr3_aa: CASSPRQTQETQYF

clone_size: large
j_call: TRBJ2-5
cdr3_length: 14
v_call: TRBV7-9
d_call: NA
cdr3_nt: TGTGCCAGCAGCCCTAGGACAGCTCAAGAGACCCAGTACTTC
cdr3_aa: CASSPRTAQETQYF

clone_size: NA
j_call: TRBJ2-5
cdr3_length: 17
v_call: TRBV4-1
d_call: TRBD2
cdr3_nt: TGCGCCAGCAGCCAAGGAACTAGCGGGGGCCTCCAAGAGACCCAGTACTTC
cdr3_aa: CASSQGTSGGLQETQYF

clone_size: few
j_call: TRBJ1-3
cdr3_length: 18
v_call: TRBV5-6
d_call: NA
cdr3_nt: TGTGCCAGCAGCCCCCCCTTGGACCGTTCCATCTCTGGAAACACCATATATTTT
cdr3_aa: CASSPPLDRSISGNTIYF

clone_size: NA
j_call: TRBJ2-7
cdr3_length: 14
v_call: TRBV7-9
d_call: TRBD1
cdr3_nt: TGTGCCAGCAGCTTCCGGGACAGACTGTACGAGCAGTACTTC
cdr3_aa: CASSFRDRLYEQYF

clone_size: once
j_call: TRBJ2-1
cdr3_length: 12
v_call: TRBV6-5
d_call: NA
cdr3_nt: TGTGCCAGCAGTTATGGGGCTGGGGAGCAGTTCTTC
cdr3_aa: CASSYGAGEQFF

clone_size: NA
j_call: TRBJ1-5
cdr3_length: 18
v_call: TRBV28
d_call: NA
cdr3_nt: TGTGCCACCGCAGGGATTAGTGGTCAAAGGCTCAGCAATCAGCCCCAGCATTTT
cdr3_aa: CATAGISGQRLSNQPQHF

clone_size: NA
j_call: TRBJ2-1
cdr3_length: 11
v_call: TRBV29-1
d_call: NA
cdr3_nt: TGCAGCGACATACTAGCACATGAGCAGTTCTTC
cdr3_aa: CSDILAHEQFF

clone_size: NA
j_call: TRBJ2-5
cdr3_length: 14
v_call: TRBV6-6
d_call: NA
cdr3_nt: TGTGCCAGCAGTTACTCAACGTACCAAGAGACCCAGTACTTC
cdr3_aa: CASSYSTYQETQYF

clone_size: few
j_call: TRBJ1-2
cdr3_length: 15
v_call: TRBV11-2
d_call: NA
cdr3_nt: TGTGCCAGCAGCCCAATGAAGACAGGTTCCTATGGCTACACCTTC
cdr3_aa: CASSPMKTGSYGYTF

clone_size: once
j_call: TRBJ1-1
cdr3_length: 13
v_call: TRBV19
d_call: NA
cdr3_nt: TGTGCCACCTCGGTGGGAGCGCGCACTGAAGCTTTCTTT
cdr3_aa: CATSVGARTEAFF

clone_size: NA
j_call: TRBJ1-2
cdr3_length: 12
v_call: TRBV28
d_call: TRBD1
cdr3_nt: TGTGCCAGCAAACGGGACAGGGATGGCTACACCTTC
cdr3_aa: CASKRDRDGYTF

clone_size: NA
j_call: TRBJ2-5
cdr3_length: 14
v_call: TRBV10-2
d_call: TRBD2
cdr3_nt: TGCGCCAGCAGTGAGGTCTTGGGGGGGGAGACCCAGTACTTC
cdr3_aa: CASSEVLGGETQYF

clone_size: NA
j_call: TRBJ2-4
cdr3_length: 16
v_call: TRBV7-2
d_call: NA
cdr3_nt: TGTGCCAGCAGACCCGACAGGTCACTAGCCAAAAACATTCAGTACTTC
cdr3_aa: CASRPDRSLAKNIQYF

clone_size: few
j_call: TRBJ1-3
cdr3_length: 18
v_call: TRBV6-1
d_call: TRBD1
cdr3_nt: TGTGCCAGCAGTGGAGACAGGGGACACGGGATTTTGGGAAACACCATATATTTT
cdr3_aa: CASSGDRGHGILGNTIYF

clone_size: NA
j_call: TRBJ2-5
cdr3_length: 12
v_call: TRBV7-8
d_call: NA
cdr3_nt: TGTGCCAGCAGCTTAGCAGGAGAGACCCAGTACTTC
cdr3_aa: CASSLAGETQYF

clone_size: NA
j_call: TRBJ2-5
cdr3_length: 15
v_call: TRBV19
d_call: NA
cdr3_nt: TGTGCCAGTAGTATGGGGCAGGGCTTACGCGAGACCCAGTACTTC
cdr3_aa: CASSMGQGLRETQYF

clone_size: once
j_call: TRBJ1-2
cdr3_length: 13
v_call: TRBV5-5
d_call: NA
cdr3_nt: TGTGCCAGCCGGGCGGGGCAACTAGGTGGCTACACCTTC
cdr3_aa: CASRAGQLGGYTF

clone_size: NA
j_call: TRBJ2-2
cdr3_length: 16
v_call: TRBV10-2
d_call: TRBD1
cdr3_nt: TGCGCCAGCAGTGTGAGACAGGGGGTTGGGGCCGGGGAGCTGTTTTTT
cdr3_aa: CASSVRQGVGAGELFF

clone_size: NA
j_call: TRBJ2-3
cdr3_length: 14
v_call: TRBV6-5
d_call: TRBD2
cdr3_nt: TGTGCCAGCAACCAAGCGGGAGGGTTAGATACGCAGTATTTT
cdr3_aa: CASNQAGGLDTQYF

clone_size: NA
j_call: TRBJ2-1
cdr3_length: 17
v_call: TRBV7-2
d_call: NA
cdr3_nt: TGTGCCAGCAGCTTAGTTGGTGGGAAGAGCTCCTACAATGAGCAGTTCTTC
cdr3_aa: CASSLVGGKSSYNEQFF